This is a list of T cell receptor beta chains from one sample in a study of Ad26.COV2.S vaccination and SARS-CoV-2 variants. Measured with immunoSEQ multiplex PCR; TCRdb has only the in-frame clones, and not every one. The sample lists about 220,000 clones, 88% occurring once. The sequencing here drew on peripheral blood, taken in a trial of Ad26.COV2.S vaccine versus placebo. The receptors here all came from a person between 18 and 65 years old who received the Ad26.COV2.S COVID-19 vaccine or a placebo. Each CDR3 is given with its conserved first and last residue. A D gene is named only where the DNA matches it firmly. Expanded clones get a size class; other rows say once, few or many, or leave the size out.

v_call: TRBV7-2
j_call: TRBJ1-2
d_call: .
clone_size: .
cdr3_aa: CASSSPPVVGGYTF
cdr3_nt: TGTGCCAGCAGCTCGCCCCCGGTGGTAGGTGGCTACACCTTC

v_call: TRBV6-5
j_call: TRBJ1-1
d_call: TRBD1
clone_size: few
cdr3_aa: CATTGVASEAFF
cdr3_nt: TGTGCCACGACAGGGGTTGCATCTGAAGCTTTCTTT

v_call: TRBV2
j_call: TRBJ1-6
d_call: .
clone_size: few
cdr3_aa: CASSEGGAGANSPLHF
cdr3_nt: TGTGCCAGCAGCGAAGGTGGAGCAGGGGCTAATTCACCCCTCCACTTT

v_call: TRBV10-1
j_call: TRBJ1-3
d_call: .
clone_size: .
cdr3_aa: CASGSSGNTIYF
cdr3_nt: TGCGCCAGCGGGAGCTCTGGAAACACCATATATTTT

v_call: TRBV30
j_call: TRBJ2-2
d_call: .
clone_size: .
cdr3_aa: CAWNGLANTGELFF
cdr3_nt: TGTGCCTGGAATGGGCTAGCGAACACCGGGGAGCTGTTTTTT

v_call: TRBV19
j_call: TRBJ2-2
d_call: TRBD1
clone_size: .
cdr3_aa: CASIRDRGPGELFF
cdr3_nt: TGTGCCAGTATCCGGGACAGGGGGCCCGGGGAGCTGTTTTTT

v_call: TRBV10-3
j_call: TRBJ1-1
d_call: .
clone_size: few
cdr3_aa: CAISDRVGGENTEAFF
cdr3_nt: TGTGCCATCAGTGACAGGGTGGGAGGGGAGAACACTGAAGCTTTCTTT

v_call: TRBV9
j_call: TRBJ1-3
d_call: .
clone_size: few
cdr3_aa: CASSITGTSSGNTIYF
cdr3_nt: TGTGCCAGCAGTATAACGGGAACTAGCTCTGGAAACACCATATATTTT

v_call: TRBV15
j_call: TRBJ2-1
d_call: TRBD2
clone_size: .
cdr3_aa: CATSPGTSEYNEQFF
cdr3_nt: TGTGCCACCAGCCCTGGGACTAGCGAGTACAATGAGCAGTTCTTC

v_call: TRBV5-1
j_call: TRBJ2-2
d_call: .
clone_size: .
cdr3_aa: CASSLGPGHPNTGELFF
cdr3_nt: TGCGCCAGCAGCTTGGGGCCGGGACATCCGAACACCGGGGAGCTGTTTTTT

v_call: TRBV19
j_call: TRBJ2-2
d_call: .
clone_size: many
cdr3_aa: CASSKAQGRARTGELFF
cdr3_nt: TGTGCCAGTAGTAAGGCCCAGGGCAGGGCTCGCACCGGGGAGCTGTTTTTT

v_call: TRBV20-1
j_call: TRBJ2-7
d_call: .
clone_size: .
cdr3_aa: CSARPAGEQYF
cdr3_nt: TGCAGTGCTAGACCCGCGGGTGAGCAGTACTTC

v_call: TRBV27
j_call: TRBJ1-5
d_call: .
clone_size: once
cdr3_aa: CASSSGARQPQHF
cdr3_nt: TGTGCCAGCAGTTCAGGGGCACGGCAGCCCCAGCATTTT

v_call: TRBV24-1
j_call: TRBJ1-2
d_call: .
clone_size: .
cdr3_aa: CATSDELSGTLGYTF
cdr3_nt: TGTGCCACCAGTGATGAGCTCAGTGGTACTCTTGGCTACACCTTC

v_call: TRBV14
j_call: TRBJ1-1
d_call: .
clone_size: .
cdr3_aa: CASSPSTGGNTEAFF
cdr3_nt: TGTGCCAGCAGCCCCTCGACGGGGGGGAACACTGAAGCTTTCTTT

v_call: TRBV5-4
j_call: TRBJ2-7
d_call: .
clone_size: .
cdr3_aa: CASSLSFTTYEQYF
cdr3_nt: TGTGCCAGCAGCTTATCGTTTACCACCTACGAGCAGTACTTC

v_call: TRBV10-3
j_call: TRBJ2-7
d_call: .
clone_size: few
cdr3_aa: CAVQGNSYEQYF
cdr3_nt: TGTGCCGTTCAGGGCAACTCCTACGAGCAGTACTTC

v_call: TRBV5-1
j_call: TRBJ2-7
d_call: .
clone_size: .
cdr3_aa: CASSLEGYEQYF
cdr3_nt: TGCGCCAGCAGCTTGGAGGGTTACGAGCAGTACTTC

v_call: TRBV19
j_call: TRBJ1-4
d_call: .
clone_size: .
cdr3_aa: CASSAQGSQGEKLFF
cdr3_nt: TGTGCCAGTAGTGCTCAGGGTTCTCAGGGTGAAAAACTGTTTTTT

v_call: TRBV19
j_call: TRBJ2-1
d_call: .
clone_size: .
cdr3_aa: CATLRGGSYNEQFF
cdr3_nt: TGTGCCACCCTGAGGGGAGGCTCCTACAATGAGCAGTTCTTC

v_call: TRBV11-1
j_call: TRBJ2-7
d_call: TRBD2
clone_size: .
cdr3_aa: CASSLGTRGEQYF
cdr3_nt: TGTGCCAGCAGCTTAGGGACTAGGGGCGAGCAGTACTTC

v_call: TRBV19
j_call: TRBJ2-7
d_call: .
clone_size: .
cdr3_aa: CASSIKAGPNTYEQYF
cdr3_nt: TGTGCCAGTAGTATTAAGGCGGGGCCAAACACCTACGAGCAGTACTTC

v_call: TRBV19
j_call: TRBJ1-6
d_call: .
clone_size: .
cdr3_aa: CASSTLPKQMNSPLHF
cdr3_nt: TGTGCCAGTAGTACCCTACCGAAACAAATGAACTCACCCCTCCACTTT

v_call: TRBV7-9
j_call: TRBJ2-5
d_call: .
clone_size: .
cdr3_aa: CASSSSETQYF
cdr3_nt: TGTGCCAGCAGCTCGTCGGAGACCCAGTACTTC

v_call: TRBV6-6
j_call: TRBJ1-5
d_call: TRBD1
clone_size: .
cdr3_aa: CASSGTGSQPQHF
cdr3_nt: TGTGCCAGCAGTGGGACAGGGTCGCAGCCCCAGCATTTT

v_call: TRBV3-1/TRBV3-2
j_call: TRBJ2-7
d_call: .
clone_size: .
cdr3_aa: CASSQEGRGSEQYF
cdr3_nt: TGTGCCAGCAGCCAAGAGGGCAGGGGAAGCGAGCAGTACTTC

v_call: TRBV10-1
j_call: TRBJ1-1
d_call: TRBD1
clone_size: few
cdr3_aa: CASSLTGKNTEAFF
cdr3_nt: TGCGCCAGCAGTCTGACAGGGAAGAACACTGAAGCTTTCTTT

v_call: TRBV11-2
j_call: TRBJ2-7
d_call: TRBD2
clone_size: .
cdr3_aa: CASSLVAAGVDEQYF
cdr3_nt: TGTGCCAGCAGCTTAGTTGCAGCGGGAGTCGACGAGCAGTACTTC

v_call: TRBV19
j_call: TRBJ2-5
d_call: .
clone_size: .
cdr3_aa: CASTASRDSETQYF
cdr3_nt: TGTGCCAGTACCGCGAGTCGGGACTCTGAGACCCAGTACTTC

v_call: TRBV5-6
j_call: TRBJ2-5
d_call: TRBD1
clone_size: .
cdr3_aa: CASSLDRAGETQYF
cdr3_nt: TGTGCCAGCAGCCTGGACAGGGCTGGAGAGACCCAGTACTTC

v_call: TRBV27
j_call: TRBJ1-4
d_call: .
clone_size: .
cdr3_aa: CASSLIRRNEKLFF
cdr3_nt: TGTGCCAGCAGTTTAATTCGCCGTAATGAAAAACTGTTTTTT

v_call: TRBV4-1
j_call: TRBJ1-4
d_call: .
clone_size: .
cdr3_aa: CASSQVGLNEKLFF
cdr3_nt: TGCGCCAGCAGCCAAGTTGGGCTAAATGAAAAACTGTTTTTT

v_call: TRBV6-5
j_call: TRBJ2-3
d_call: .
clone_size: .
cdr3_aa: CASSLRAKFTDTQYF
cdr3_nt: TGTGCCAGCAGTTTACGGGCAAAGTTCACAGATACGCAGTATTTT

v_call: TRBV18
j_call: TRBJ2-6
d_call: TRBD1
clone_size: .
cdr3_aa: CASSPRTGGGSGANVLTF
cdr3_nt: TGTGCCAGCTCACCGAGGACAGGGGGCGGCTCTGGGGCCAACGTCCTGACTTTC

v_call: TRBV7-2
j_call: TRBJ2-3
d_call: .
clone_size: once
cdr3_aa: CASSLLGAGRDTQYF
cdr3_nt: TGTGCCAGCAGCCTATTGGGAGCAGGGCGAGATACGCAGTATTTT

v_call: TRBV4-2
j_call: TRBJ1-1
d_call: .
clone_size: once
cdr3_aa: CASSQERNTEAFF
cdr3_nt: TGTGCCAGCAGCCAAGAGAGGAACACTGAAGCTTTCTTT

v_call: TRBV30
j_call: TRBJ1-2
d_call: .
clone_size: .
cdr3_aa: CAWSDGGAYGYTF
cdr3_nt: TGTGCCTGGAGTGATGGGGGGGCCTATGGCTACACCTTC

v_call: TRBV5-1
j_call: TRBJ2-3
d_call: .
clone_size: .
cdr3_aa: CASSDGFSTDTQYF
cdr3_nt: TGCGCCAGCAGCGACGGGTTCAGCACAGATACGCAGTATTTT

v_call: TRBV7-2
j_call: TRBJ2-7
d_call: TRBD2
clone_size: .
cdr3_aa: CASSLERGKGQKYYEQYF
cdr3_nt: TGTGCCAGCAGCTTAGAGCGGGGTAAGGGCCAAAAGTACTACGAGCAGTACTTC

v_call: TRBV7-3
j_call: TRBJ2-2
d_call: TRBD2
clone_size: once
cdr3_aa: CASSSGPIPRGGTGELFF
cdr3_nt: TGTGCCAGCAGCTCGGGTCCCATCCCCCGGGGGGGCACCGGGGAGCTGTTTTTT

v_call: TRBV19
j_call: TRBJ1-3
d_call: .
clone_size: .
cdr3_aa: CASSIRGLSADSGNTIYF
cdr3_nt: TGTGCCAGTAGTATCCGGGGGCTTTCGGCGGACTCTGGAAACACCATATATTTT

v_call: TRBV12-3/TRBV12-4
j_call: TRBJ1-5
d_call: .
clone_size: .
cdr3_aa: CASSARTDQPQHF
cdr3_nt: TGTGCCAGCAGCGCCCGGACCGATCAGCCCCAGCATTTT

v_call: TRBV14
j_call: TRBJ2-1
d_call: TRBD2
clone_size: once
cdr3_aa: CASSQRELAGNEQFF
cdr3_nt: TGTGCCAGCAGCCAAAGGGAGCTAGCGGGGAATGAGCAGTTCTTC

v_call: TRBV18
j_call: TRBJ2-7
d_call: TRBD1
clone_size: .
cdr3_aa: CASSPTGGPYEQYF
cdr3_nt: TGTGCCAGCTCACCGACAGGGGGCCCCTACGAGCAGTACTTC

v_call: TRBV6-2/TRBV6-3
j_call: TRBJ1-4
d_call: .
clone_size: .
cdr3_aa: CASSYYDEKLFF
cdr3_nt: TGTGCCAGCAGTTACTACGACGAAAAACTGTTTTTT